The 5 T cell receptor beta chains given below trace back to one sample, sequenced in a study of Ad26.COV2.S vaccination and SARS-CoV-2 variants. As to treatment: 19 received Ad26.COV2.S at low or high dose, single or two shots; a few received placebo; per-sample allocation not given. Sampling took place 63 days after the first vaccine or placebo injection. Profiling relied on immunoSEQ multiplex PCR, and the TCRdb table lists in-frame clones only, not all of them. The repertoire has under 600,000 clones, about 88% of them found once; the top ten carry 1.5% to 2%. This specimen was peripheral blood, taken in a trial of Ad26.COV2.S vaccine versus placebo. Every receptor here comes from a person aged 18-60 years who received the Ad26.COV2.S COVID-19 vaccine or a placebo.

This rearrangement joins TRBV30 to TRBJ2-5; 12 bases are shared with TRBD2. V shed 0 bases and J 5 bases; nucleotides not matched to a gene: 16. The CDR3 has 19 residues. Germline CDR1 GTSNPN, CDR2 SVGIG (reference sequence). Here the CDR3 DNA reads TGTGCCTGGAGTGTCTTAATGGGAACTAGCGGGAGGTATCAGGAGACCCAGTACTTC. This gives the protein CAWSVLMGTSGRYQETQYF.

This clone occurred once. This sequence joins TRBV7-6 and TRBJ2-3; TRBD2 matches at 9 bases. The V gene's germline CDR1 is SGHVS and CDR2 FNYEAQ. The CDR3 extends over 15 amino acids. V trimming: 4 bases; J trimming: 5 bases; junction bases outside the gene matches: 7. The CDR3 spells CASSSAGGPKDTQYF. In DNA, the CDR3 is TGTGCCAGCAGCTCCGCGGGGGGGCCGAAAGATACGCAGTATTTT. Based on the CDR3 plus reference TRBV7-6 and TRBJ2-3, the full variable domain is GAGVSQSPRYKVTKRGQDVALRCDPISGHVSLYWYRQALGQGPEFLTYFNYEAQQDKSGLPNDRFSAERPEGSISTLTIQRTEQRDSAMYRCASSSAGGPKDTQYFGPGTRLTVL.

The rearrangement uses TRBV21-1 and TRBJ1-5. TRBV21-1 is a pseudogene. The CDR3 runs 17 residues. CDR3: CASSKGRHGQAGQPQHF. DNA of the CDR3: TGTGCCAGCAGCAAAGGGAGACACGGGCAGGCCGGGCAGCCCCAGCATTTT.

This clone showed up just a few times. This sequence joins TRBV7-3 and TRBJ1-1; tentative D call: TRBD1 (6 bases). Deletions cut 5 bases from V and 1 base from J, with 20 bases between. CDR3 length: 17 residues. Germline V gene data show CDR1 as SGHTA and CDR2 as FQGTGA. CDR3 protein: CASSPGIQGLGNTEAFF. CDR3 bases: TGTGCCAGCAGCCCTGGGATACAGGGTCTTGGGAACACTGAAGCTTTCTTT.

There are a few counts of this clone. This chain joins TRBV28 and TRBJ1-1, with 7 bases that match TRBD1. The CDR3 runs 13 residues. Germline CDR1 is MDHEN and CDR2 is SYDVKM. The J segment lost 3 bases and the V segment lost 6 bases, leaving 4 bases of the junction unmatched. CDR3 in DNA: TGTGCCAGCAGGGACAGGTATTACACTGAAGCTTTCTTT. The encoded protein is CASRDRYYTEAFF.